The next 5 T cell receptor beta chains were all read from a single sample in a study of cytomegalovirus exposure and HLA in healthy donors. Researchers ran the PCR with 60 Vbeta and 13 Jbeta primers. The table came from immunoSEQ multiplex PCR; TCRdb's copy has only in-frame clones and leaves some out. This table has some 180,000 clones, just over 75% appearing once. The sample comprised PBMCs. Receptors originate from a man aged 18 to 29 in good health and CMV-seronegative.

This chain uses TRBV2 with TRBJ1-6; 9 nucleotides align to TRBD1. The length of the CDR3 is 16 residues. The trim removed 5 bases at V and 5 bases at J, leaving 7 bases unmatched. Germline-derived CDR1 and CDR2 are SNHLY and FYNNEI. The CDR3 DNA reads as TGTGCCAGCAGTTCCTCCGGGACAGGGCATAATTCACCCCTCCACTTT. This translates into CASSSSGTGHNSPLHF. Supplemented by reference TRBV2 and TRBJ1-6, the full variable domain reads EPEVTQTPSHQVTQMGQEVILRCVPISNHLYFYWYRQILGQKVEFLVSFYNNEISEKSEIFDDQFSVERPDGSNFTLKIRSTKLEDSAMYFCASSSSGTGHNSPLHFGNGTRLTVT.

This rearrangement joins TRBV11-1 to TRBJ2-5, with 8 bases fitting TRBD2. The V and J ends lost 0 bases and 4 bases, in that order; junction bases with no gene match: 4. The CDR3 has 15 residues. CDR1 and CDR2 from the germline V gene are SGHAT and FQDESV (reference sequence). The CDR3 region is CASSLAALAGETQYF. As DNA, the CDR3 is TGTGCCAGCAGCTTAGCGGCCCTAGCGGGAGAGACCCAGTACTTC.

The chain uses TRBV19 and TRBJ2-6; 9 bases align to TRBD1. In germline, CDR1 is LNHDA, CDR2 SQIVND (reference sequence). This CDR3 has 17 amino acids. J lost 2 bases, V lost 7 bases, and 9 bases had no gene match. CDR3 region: CASTRDREGPGANVLTF. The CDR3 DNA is TGTGCCAGTACCAGGGACAGGGAAGGCCCTGGGGCCAACGTCCTGACTTTC.

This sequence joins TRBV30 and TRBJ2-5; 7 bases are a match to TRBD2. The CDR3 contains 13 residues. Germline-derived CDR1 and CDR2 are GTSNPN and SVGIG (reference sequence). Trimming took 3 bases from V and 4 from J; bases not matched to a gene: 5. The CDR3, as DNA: TGTGCCTGGAGGGGCGGGGGACGAGAGACCCAGTACTTC. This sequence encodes CAWRGGGRETQYF.

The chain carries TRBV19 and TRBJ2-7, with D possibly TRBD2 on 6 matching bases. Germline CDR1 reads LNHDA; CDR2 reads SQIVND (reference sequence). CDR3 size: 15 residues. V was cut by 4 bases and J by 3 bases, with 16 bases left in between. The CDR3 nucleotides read TGTGCCAGTAGTAGACGGGGGATAGGGAACTACGAGCAGTACTTC. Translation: CASSRRGIGNYEQYF.